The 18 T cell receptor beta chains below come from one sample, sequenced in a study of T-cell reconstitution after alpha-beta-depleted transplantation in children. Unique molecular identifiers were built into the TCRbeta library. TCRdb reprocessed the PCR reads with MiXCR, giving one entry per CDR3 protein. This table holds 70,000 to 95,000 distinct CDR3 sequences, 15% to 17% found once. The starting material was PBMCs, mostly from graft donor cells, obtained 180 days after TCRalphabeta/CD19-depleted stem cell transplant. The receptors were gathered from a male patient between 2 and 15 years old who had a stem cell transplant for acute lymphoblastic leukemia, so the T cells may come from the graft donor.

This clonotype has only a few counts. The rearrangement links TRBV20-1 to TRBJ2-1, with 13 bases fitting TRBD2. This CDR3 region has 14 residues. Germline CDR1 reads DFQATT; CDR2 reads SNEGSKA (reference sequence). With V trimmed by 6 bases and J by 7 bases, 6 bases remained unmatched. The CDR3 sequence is CSALLAGGRNEQFF. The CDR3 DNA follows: TGCAGTGCCTTACTAGCGGGGGGGAGAAATGAGCAGTTCTTC.

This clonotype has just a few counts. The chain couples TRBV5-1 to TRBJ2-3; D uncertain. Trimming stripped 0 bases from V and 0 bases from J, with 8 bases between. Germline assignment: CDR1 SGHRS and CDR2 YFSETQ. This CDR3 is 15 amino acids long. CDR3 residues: CASSLDGASTDTQYF. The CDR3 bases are TGCGCCAGCAGCTTGGACGGCGCTAGCACAGATACGCAGTATTTT. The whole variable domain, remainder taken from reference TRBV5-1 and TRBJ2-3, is KAGVTQTPRYLIKTRGQQVTLSCSPISGHRSVSWYQQTPGQGLQFLFEYFSETQRNKGNFPGRFSGRQFSNSRSEMNVSTLELGDSALYLCASSLDGASTDTQYFGPGTRLTVL.

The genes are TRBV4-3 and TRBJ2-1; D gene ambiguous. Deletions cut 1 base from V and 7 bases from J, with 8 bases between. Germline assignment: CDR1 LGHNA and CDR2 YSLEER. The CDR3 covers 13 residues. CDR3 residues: CASSQVLVNEQFF. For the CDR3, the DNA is TGCGCCAGCAGCCAAGTATTAGTTAATGAGCAGTTCTTC.

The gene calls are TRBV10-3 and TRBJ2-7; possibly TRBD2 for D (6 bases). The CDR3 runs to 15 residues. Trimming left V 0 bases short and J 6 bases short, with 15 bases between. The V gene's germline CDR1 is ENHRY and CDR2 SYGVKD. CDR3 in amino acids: CAISESSGGWVEQYF. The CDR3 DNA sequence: TGTGCCATCAGTGAGTCGTCCGGGGGATGGGTCGAGCAGTACTTC.

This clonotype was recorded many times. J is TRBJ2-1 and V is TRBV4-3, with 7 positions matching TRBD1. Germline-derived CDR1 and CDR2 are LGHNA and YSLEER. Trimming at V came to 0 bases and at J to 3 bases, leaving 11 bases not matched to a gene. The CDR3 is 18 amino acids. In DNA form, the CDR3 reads TGCGCCAGCAGCCAAGATGCTCGGCAGGGGGTTGACTACAATGAGCAGTTCTTC. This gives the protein CASSQDARQGVDYNEQFF.

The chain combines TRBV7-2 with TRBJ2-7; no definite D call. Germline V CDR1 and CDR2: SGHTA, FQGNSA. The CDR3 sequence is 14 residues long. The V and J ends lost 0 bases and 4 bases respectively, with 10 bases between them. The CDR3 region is CASSLAHLEYEQYF. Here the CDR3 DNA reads TGTGCCAGCAGCTTAGCGCATTTAGAGTACGAGCAGTACTTC.

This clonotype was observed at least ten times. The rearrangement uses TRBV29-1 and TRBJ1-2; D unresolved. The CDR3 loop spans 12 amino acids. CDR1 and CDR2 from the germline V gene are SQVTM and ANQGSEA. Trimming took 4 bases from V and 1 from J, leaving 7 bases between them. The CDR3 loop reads CSVAWNNYGYTF. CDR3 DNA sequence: TGCAGCGTTGCGTGGAATAACTATGGCTACACCTTC.

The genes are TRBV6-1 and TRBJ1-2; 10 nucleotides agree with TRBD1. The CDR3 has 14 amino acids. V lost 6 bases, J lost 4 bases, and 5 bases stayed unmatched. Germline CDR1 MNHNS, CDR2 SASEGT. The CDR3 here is CASSPGQGIYGYTF. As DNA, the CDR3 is TGTGCCAGCAGCCCGGGACAGGGGATCTATGGCTACACCTTC.

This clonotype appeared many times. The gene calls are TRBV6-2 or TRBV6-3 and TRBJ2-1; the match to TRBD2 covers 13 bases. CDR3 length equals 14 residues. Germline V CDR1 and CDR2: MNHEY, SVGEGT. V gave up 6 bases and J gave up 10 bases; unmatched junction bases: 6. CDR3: CASRLGLAGEEQFF. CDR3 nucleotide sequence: TGTGCCAGCAGGCTCGGACTAGCGGGAGAAGAGCAGTTCTTC.

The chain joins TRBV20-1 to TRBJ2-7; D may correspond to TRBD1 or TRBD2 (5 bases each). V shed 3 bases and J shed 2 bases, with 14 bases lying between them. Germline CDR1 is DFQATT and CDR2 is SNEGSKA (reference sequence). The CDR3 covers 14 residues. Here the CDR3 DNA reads TGCAGTGCTAGCGGGGCAAGGTCGGCCTACGAGCAGTACTTC. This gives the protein CSASGARSAYEQYF.

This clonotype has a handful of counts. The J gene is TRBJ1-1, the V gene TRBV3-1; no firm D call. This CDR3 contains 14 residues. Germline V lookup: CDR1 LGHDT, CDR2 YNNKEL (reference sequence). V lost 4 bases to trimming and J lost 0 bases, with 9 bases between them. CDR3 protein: CASSLTTVNTEAFF. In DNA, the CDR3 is TGTGCCAGCAGCCTTACCACTGTGAACACTGAAGCTTTCTTT.

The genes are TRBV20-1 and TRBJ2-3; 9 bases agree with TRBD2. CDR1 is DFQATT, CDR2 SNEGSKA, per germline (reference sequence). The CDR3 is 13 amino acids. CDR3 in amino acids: CSAGGLRTDTQYF. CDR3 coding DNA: TGCAGCGCGGGGGGGCTACGCACAGATACGCAGTATTTT.

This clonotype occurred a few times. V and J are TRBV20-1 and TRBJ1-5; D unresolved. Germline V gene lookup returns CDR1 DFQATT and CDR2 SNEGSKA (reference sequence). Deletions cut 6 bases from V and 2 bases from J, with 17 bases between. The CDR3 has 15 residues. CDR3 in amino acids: CSAQRLSLGNQPQHF. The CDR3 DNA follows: TGCAGTGCGCAGAGACTCTCTTTGGGCAATCAGCCCCAGCATTTT.

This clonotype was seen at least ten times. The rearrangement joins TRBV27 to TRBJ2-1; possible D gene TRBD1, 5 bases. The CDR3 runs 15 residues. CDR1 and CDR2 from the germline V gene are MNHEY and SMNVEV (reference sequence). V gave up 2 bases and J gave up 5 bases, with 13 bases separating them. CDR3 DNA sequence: TGTGCCAGCAGTTTAATCCAGGGAAGAAACAATGAGCAGTTCTTC. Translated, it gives CASSLIQGRNNEQFF.

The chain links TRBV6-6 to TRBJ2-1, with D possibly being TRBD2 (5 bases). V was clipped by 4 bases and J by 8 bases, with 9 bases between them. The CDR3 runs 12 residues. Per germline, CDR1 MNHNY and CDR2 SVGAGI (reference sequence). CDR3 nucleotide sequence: TGTGCCAGCAGTTCCCTGGACTATGAGCAGTTCTTC. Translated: CASSSLDYEQFF.

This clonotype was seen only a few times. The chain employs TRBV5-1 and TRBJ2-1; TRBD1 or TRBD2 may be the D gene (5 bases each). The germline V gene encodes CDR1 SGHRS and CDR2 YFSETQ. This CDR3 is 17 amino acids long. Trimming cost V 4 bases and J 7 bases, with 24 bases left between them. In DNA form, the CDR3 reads TGCGCCAGCAGCCAAGTCGCCGGGGCCCGGCGGAAGAATGAGCAGTTCTTC. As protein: CASSQVAGARRKNEQFF.

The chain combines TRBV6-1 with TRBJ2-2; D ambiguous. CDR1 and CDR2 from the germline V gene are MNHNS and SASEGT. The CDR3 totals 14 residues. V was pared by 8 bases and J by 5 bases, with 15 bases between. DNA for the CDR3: TGTGCCAGCGGAACCTTCGACGTTACCGGGGAGCTGTTTTTT. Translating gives CASGTFDVTGELFF.

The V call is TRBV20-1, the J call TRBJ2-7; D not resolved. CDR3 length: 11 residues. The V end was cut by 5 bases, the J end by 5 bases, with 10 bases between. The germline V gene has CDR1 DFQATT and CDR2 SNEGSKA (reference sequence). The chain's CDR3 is CSAPRTDEQYF. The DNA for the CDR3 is TGCAGTGCTCCCAGGACCGACGAGCAGTACTTC.